Listed here is a single T cell receptor beta chain. Its antigen is unknown. Using a J-beta primer mix together with a sample-barcoded 5' primer, a second PCR was run for 7 to 11 cycles. TCRdb reprocessed the 5' RACE reads with MiXCR, giving one entry per CDR3 protein. There are about 800,000 distinct CDR3 sequences in the sample; 58% occur only once, and roughly 20% lies in the top ten. The data are from a study of blood T cells in healthy people across ages. Overall study findings and caveats: Researchers said unsorted PBMCs prevented a conclusive naive versus antigen-experienced comparison. Researchers deemed the diversity estimates from one million T cells underestimates.

Donors each provided around 10 milliliters of peripheral blood. Isolation of PBMCs gave at least 7 million cells per sample. Germline V gene sequence: CDR1 GTSNPN, CDR2 SVGIG (reference sequence). The CDR3 runs to 13 residues. The genes are TRBV30 and TRBJ2-4; D is unresolved. Gene TRBJ2-7 matches the end of the DNA better, so the J call may be wrong. This clonotype originated in a man aged 25 to 45 in good health. Sequencing was done on a sample of blood. The CDR3 DNA sequence: TGTGCCTGGAGTGTTTCCCAATCCTACGAGCAGTACTTC. Its translation: CAWSVSQSYEQYF.